This T cell receptor (beta chain) was retrieved from a study of breast tumors, draining lymph nodes, adjacent tissues. In its sample, this clonotype was seen many times. Samples came from axillary lymph nodes draining the breast cancer. TCRdb recomputed calls from the multiplex PCR reads with MiXCR, one row per CDR3 protein. Of about 130,000 distinct CDR3 sequences listed, roughly 20% are singletons. V shed 3 bases, J shed 5 bases, and the junction held 3 bases outside the gene matches. The CDR3 sequence is 14 residues long. Germline V gene sequence: CDR1 DFQATT, CDR2 SNEGSKA (reference sequence). Sequences were obtained from axillary lymph node tissue. This rearrangement joins TRBV20-1 to TRBJ2-1; 11 nucleotides match TRBD2. The receptor was derived from a female donor with breast cancer. Some clones in this sample may be carry-over from other donors' samples. CDR3 sequence (DNA): TGCAGTGCTAGTAGCGGGAGGGCCCACAATGAGCAGTTCTTC. It yields the protein CSASSGRAHNEQFF.